This T cell receptor (beta chain) was recorded in a study of radiotherapy plus CTLA-4 blockade in lung cancer. The wider study: Patients showed objective responses in approximately 17% of cases and disease control in 25% to 40%. Study-wide results and caveats: Best predicting response, reportedly, were early blood T cell clone dynamics, with interferon-beta. TCR clones originating in tumors grew in number in blood after radiotherapy plus ipilimumab.

Only in-frame clones appear in the TCRdb table, and some are missing; sequencing was by immunoSEQ multiplex PCR. The data show 65,000 to 95,000 clones, with about 87% seen just once and around 1% held by the top ten. As to this clone: The target antigen is unknown.

CDR3 length: 17 amino acids. The junction had 8 bases not matched to a gene; V was cut back by 1 base and J by 6 bases. Germline V gene sequence: CDR1 MGHRA, CDR2 YSYEKL. Focal radiation plus CTLA-4 blockade with ipilimumab was administered to patients who had chemo-refractory metastatic non-small-cell lung cancer. The chain carries TRBV4-1 and TRBJ2-7, with 14 bases that match TRBD2. Here the sequenced sample was peripheral blood, taken from a patient treated with radiotherapy plus ipilimumab. The TCR originated in a human donor with non-small cell lung cancer who had stable disease on radiotherapy plus ipilimumab. CDR3 nucleotide sequence: TGCGCCAGCAGCCAAGTCGGGCTGGGACTAGCGGGAGTCGAGCAGTACTTC. As protein: CASSQVGLGLAGVEQYF.